The clone carrying this TCR beta chain occurred once. The table came from immunoSEQ multiplex PCR; TCRdb's copy has only in-frame clones and leaves some out. The profile shows more than 55,000 clones, 90% to 95% of them singletons. The source of the sample is a study of T cell changes during pregnancy in multiple sclerosis. Sequenced here: peripheral blood, sampled in the first trimester of pregnancy. This TCR was sampled from a female donor with multiple sclerosis, enrolled in a pregnancy study.

The DNA of the CDR3 is TGTGCCAGCAGCTTTTCGGCAGGTCCGTACGAGCAGTACTTC. Its translation is CASSFSAGPYEQYF. V and J are TRBV13 and TRBJ2-7, with D uncertain. CDR1 and CDR2 (germline): PRHDT, FYEKMQ (reference sequence). V was clipped by 3 bases and J by 4 bases, with 13 bases between them. This CDR3 comprises 14 residues. The full variable domain, with the rest looked up from reference TRBV13 and TRBJ2-7, is AAGVIQSPRHLIKEKRETATLKCYPIPRHDTVYWYQQGPGQDPQFLISFYEKMQSDKGSIPDRFSAQQFSDYHSELNMSSLELGDSALYFCASSFSAGPYEQYFGPGTRLTVT.